Following are 29 T cell receptor beta chains from one sample sequenced in a study of PD-1 blockade in classical Hodgkin lymphoma. TCRdb's table, derived via immunoSEQ multiplex PCR, lists solely in-frame clones and lacks some. The table includes roughly 60,000 clones, roughly 92% detected once. The time point denotes: cycle 4 day 1 (C4D1), after less than seven weeks of nivolumab. Every patient had relapsed following autologous stem cell transplantation, and cohorts differed in brentuximab vedotin exposure. The sample consisted of peripheral blood mononuclear cells (PBMCs), taken before the fourth cycle of nivolumab. The receptors were sampled from a human donor with classical Hodgkin lymphoma.

The V call is TRBV30, the J call TRBJ2-7; unclear D gene. The CDR3 is made up of 14 amino acids. From germline, CDR1 is GTSNPN and CDR2 SVGIG (reference sequence). V lost 2 bases, J lost 4 bases, and 15 bases lay in between. CDR3 coding DNA: TGTGCCTGGAGTACGCTTGCGACTGGTTACGAGCAGTACTTC. As protein: CAWSTLATGYEQYF.

This chain joins TRBV7-9 and TRBJ2-1; D unresolved. Trimming took off 1 base at V and 1 base at J, with 11 bases between the two ends. In germline, CDR1 is SEHNR, CDR2 FQNEAQ (reference sequence). This CDR3 has 16 amino acids. The CDR3 loop is CASSLGASTSYNEQFF. In DNA form, the CDR3 reads TGTGCCAGCAGCTTAGGTGCGTCGACGTCCTACAATGAGCAGTTCTTC. Together with reference TRBV7-9 and TRBJ2-1, the CDR3 gives the full variable domain: DTGVSQNPRHKITKRGQNVTFRCDPISEHNRLYWYRQTLGQGPEFLTYFQNEAQLEKSRLLSDRFSAERPKGSFSTLEIQRTEQGDSAMYLCASSLGASTSYNEQFFGPGTRLTVL.

J is TRBJ2-3 and V is TRBV5-1, with 7 bases aligning to TRBD2. This CDR3 comprises 13 residues. Looked up from germline, CDR1 is SGHRS and CDR2 is YFSETQ. The V segment lost 7 bases and the J segment 2 bases; nucleotides outside the gene matches: 4. CDR3 protein: CASGAGITDTQYF. In nucleotides, the CDR3 is TGCGCCAGCGGAGCGGGGATCACAGATACGCAGTATTTT.

The chain recombines TRBV6-1 with TRBJ2-6; D call uncertain. CDR3 size: 15 residues. CDR1 and CDR2 (germline): MNHNS, SASEGT. The V and J ends lost 10 bases and 0 bases respectively, with 13 bases between them. Written as DNA, the CDR3 is TGTGCCATCACGAGAGGCGTCTCTGGGGCCAACGTCCTGACTTTC. Its protein product is CAITRGVSGANVLTF.

V is TRBV5-5 and J is TRBJ1-6; a possible D gene is TRBD1 (5 bases). CDR3 size: 14 residues. Between the trimmed V and J ends, which lost 1 base and 8 bases, there was a span of 10 bases. CDR1 is SGHKS and CDR2 is YYEKEE in the germline V gene (reference sequence). The CDR3 spells CASSLPGTDSPLHF. The CDR3 region has the DNA TGTGCCAGCAGCTTGCCAGGGACTGATTCACCCCTCCACTTT.

This clone occurred once. The chain couples TRBV19 to TRBJ1-5; 9 nucleotides agree with TRBD1. Trimming took 2 bases from V and 3 from J; bases not matched to a gene: 8. Germline assignment: CDR1 LNHDA and CDR2 SQIVND (reference sequence). CDR3 length equals 17 residues. For the CDR3, the DNA is TGTGCCAGTAGTATACAGGACAGGGGAAGTTTCAATCAGCCCCAGCATTTT. Translation gives CASSIQDRGSFNQPQHF.

This clone was detected once. V and J are TRBV5-1 and TRBJ2-5, with D possibly TRBD2 on 6 matching bases. The ends were cut back, 0 bases at V and 7 bases at J, with 10 bases in the middle. Looked up from germline, CDR1 is SGHRS and CDR2 is YFSETQ. The CDR3 length is 13 residues. CDR3 residues: CASSLAREATQYF. CDR3 bases: TGCGCCAGCAGCTTGGCGAGGGAGGCGACCCAGTACTTC.

The chain combines TRBV5-4 with TRBJ2-7; 9 nucleotides match TRBD1. Germline values: CDR1 SGHNT, CDR2 YYREEE (reference sequence). This CDR3 contains 15 residues. Trimming cost V 5 bases and J 0 bases; bases outside gene matches: 6. The CDR3: CASSPGTGSSYEQYF. In DNA form, the CDR3 reads TGTGCCAGCAGTCCGGGGACAGGGTCCTCCTACGAGCAGTACTTC.

A single count supports this clone. V gene TRBV11-2 combines with J gene TRBJ1-4, with D hard to call. The CDR3 consists of 15 residues. Trimming removed 5 bases from V and 0 bases from J, with 10 bases in between. CDR1 is SGHAT and CDR2 is FQNNGV in the germline V gene. The CDR3: CASSERVATNEKLFF. CDR3 nucleotide sequence: TGTGCCAGCAGCGAACGAGTTGCAACTAATGAAAAACTGTTTTTT.

The V and J genes are TRBV5-4 and TRBJ2-7; D gene uncertain. The ends were cut back, 0 bases at V and 2 bases at J, with 12 bases in the middle. This CDR3 region has 15 residues. Germline loops: CDR1 SGHNT, CDR2 YYREEE (reference sequence). The CDR3 protein is CASSLEQDPTYEQYF. The CDR3 region has the DNA TGTGCCAGCAGCTTGGAGCAGGACCCCACCTACGAGCAGTACTTC. Combining the CDR3 with reference TRBV5-4 and TRBJ2-7 gives the whole variable domain ETGVTQSPTHLIKTRGQQVTLRCSSQSGHNTVSWYQQALGQGPQFIFQYYREEENGRGNFPPRFSGLQFPNYSSELNVNALELDDSALYLCASSLEQDPTYEQYFGPGTRLTVT.

J is TRBJ1-1 and V is TRBV28; D is unresolved. V shed 5 bases and J shed 7 bases, with 14 bases lying between them. The CDR3 consists of 13 residues. Germline V gene sequence: CDR1 MDHEN, CDR2 SYDVKM. The chain's CDR3 is CASSISADGEAFF. In DNA form, the CDR3 reads TGTGCCAGCAGTATCAGCGCCGACGGTGAAGCTTTCTTT.

This rearrangement joins TRBV28 to TRBJ2-7; D gene ambiguous. The V and J ends lost 6 bases and 4 bases respectively, with 10 bases between them. Germline CDR1 is MDHEN and CDR2 is SYDVKM. This CDR3 region has 12 residues. CDR3 region: CASSYSRYEQYF. CDR3 bases: TGTGCCAGCAGCTATAGCAGATACGAGCAGTACTTC.

The chain couples TRBV7-8 to TRBJ2-1; 7 bases map to TRBD2. The germline V gene has CDR1 SGHVS and CDR2 FQNEAQ. The CDR3 is made up of 14 amino acids. J was trimmed by 8 bases and V by 1 base; bases with no gene match: 5. The CDR3 DNA reads TGTGCCAGCAGCTTAGGGGGCGGGAGCTATGAGCAGTTCTTC. As protein: CASSLGGGSYEQFF.

This sequence joins TRBV5-1 and TRBJ2-5; 8 positions agree with TRBD2. J lost 1 base, V lost 3 bases, and 2 bases had no gene match. This CDR3 has 14 amino acids. CDR1 is SGHRS, CDR2 YFSETQ, per germline. CDR3 loop: CASSSGRGQETQYF. As DNA, the CDR3 is TGCGCCAGCAGCTCCGGGAGGGGCCAAGAGACCCAGTACTTC.

The gene calls are TRBV2 and TRBJ2-1; 9 bases are shared with TRBD2. This CDR3 contains 15 residues. Per germline, CDR1 SNHLY and CDR2 FYNNEI. V shed 4 bases, J shed 6 bases, and the junction held 7 bases outside the gene matches. The CDR3 nucleotides are TGTGCCAGCAGTGTCGTGGCGGGAGGGGTCAATGAGCAGTTCTTC. Protein sequence: CASSVVAGGVNEQFF.

This clone was seen once. This chain connects TRBV5-4 to TRBJ2-7; D tentatively fits TRBD1 or TRBD2 (6 bases each). CDR1 and CDR2 (germline): SGHNT, YYREEE (reference sequence). Trimming removed 1 base from V and 3 bases from J, with 17 bases in between. This CDR3 has 16 amino acids. CDR3 nucleotide sequence: TGTGCCAGCAGCTTGATAGGTTCGGGGGCGGGCTACGAGCAGTACTTC. This encodes CASSLIGSGAGYEQYF.

V gene TRBV14 combines with J gene TRBJ2-1, with D perhaps TRBD1 or TRBD2 (5 bases each). This CDR3 is 14 amino acids long. Germline lookup yields CDR1 SGHDN and CDR2 FVKESK. Trimming took 1 base from V and 7 from J, leaving 11 bases between them. The CDR3 is CASSQAGALNEQFF. For the CDR3, the DNA is TGTGCCAGCAGCCAAGCCGGGGCCCTAAATGAGCAGTTCTTC.

This clone was seen once. This sequence joins TRBV11-2 and TRBJ2-5; a possible D gene is TRBD2 (6 bases). The V gene's germline CDR1 is SGHAT and CDR2 FQNNGV. Trimming shortened V by 4 bases and J by 2 bases, and 11 bases separated the two germline ends. This CDR3 region has 14 residues. DNA of the CDR3: TGTGCCAGCAGCTCCCGACTAGGTCAAGAGACCCAGTACTTC. It yields the protein CASSSRLGQETQYF. The full variable domain, with the rest looked up from reference TRBV11-2 and TRBJ2-5, is EAGVAQSPRYKIIEKRQSVAFWCNPISGHATLYWYQQILGQGPKLLIQFQNNGVVDDSQLPKDRFSAERLKGVDSTLKIQPAKLEDSAVYLCASSSRLGQETQYFGPGTRLLVL.

J is TRBJ2-1 and V is TRBV7-9; possibly TRBD2 for D (6 bases). V lost 1 base to trimming and J lost 5 bases, with 9 bases between them. CDR3 size: 14 residues. Germline lookup yields CDR1 SEHNR and CDR2 FQNEAQ (reference sequence). Written as DNA, the CDR3 is TGTGCCAGCAGCTTAGTCGGGAGCGACAATGAGCAGTTCTTC. The encoded protein is CASSLVGSDNEQFF.

The V call is TRBV21-1, the J call TRBJ2-3; the DNA was not compared with TRBD1, the D call given in the table. TRBV21-1 is termed a pseudogene. The CDR3 extends over 15 amino acids. The CDR3 nucleotides read TGTGCCAGCAGCAAAGGGGACAGCGGCACAGATACGCAGTATTTT. It encodes CASSKGDSGTDTQYF.

The chain carries TRBV6-1 and TRBJ2-2; unclear D gene. Germline-derived CDR1 and CDR2 are MNHNS and SASEGT. This CDR3 contains 11 residues. V was shortened by 7 bases and J by 6 bases, with 6 bases between the two germline ends. DNA for the CDR3: TGTGCCAGCACTAGGTCCGGGGAGCTGTTTTTT. This sequence encodes CASTRSGELFF.

The V gene is TRBV5-5, the J gene TRBJ2-1, with TRBD2 matching 9 bases. The length of the CDR3 is 16 residues. V dropped 5 bases and J dropped 4; count of bases not matched to a gene: 10. The germline V gene has CDR1 SGHKS and CDR2 YYEKEE (reference sequence). In DNA, the CDR3 is TGTGCCAGCAGTTCGATTAGCGGGAGTTCTTACAATGAGCAGTTCTTC. This encodes CASSSISGSSYNEQFF.

The V gene is TRBV5-4, the J gene TRBJ2-3; D gene uncertain. CDR1 is SGHNT and CDR2 is YYREEE in the germline V gene (reference sequence). This CDR3 is 13 amino acids long. Trimming left V 2 bases short and J 2 bases short, with 6 bases between. CDR3: CASSLPDTDTQYF. The DNA of the CDR3 is TGTGCCAGCAGCTTACCCGACACAGATACGCAGTATTTT.

The chain has TRBV5-4 and TRBJ1-2; tentative D call: TRBD1 (6 bases). V was cut by 7 bases and J by 3 bases, with 13 bases left in between. This CDR3 contains 13 residues. CDR1 is SGHNT, CDR2 YYREEE, per germline (reference sequence). CDR3 DNA sequence: TGTGCCAGCCAGGGGTTGGGGGACTATGGCTACACCTTC. Protein: CASQGLGDYGYTF.

The chain combines TRBV6-1 with TRBJ1-1; D remains ambiguous. This CDR3 has 13 amino acids. V was pared by 6 bases and J by 1 base, with 9 bases between. Germline loops: CDR1 MNHNS, CDR2 SASEGT. CDR3 bases: TGTGCCAGCAGAGTGGCGGGGAACACTGAAGCTTTCTTT. Translated, it gives CASRVAGNTEAFF.

This clone was detected only once. The chain couples TRBV28 to TRBJ2-7; the match to TRBD2 covers 7 bases. The trim removed 3 bases at V and 4 bases at J, leaving 9 bases unmatched. The CDR3 has 15 amino acids. Per germline, CDR1 MDHEN and CDR2 SYDVKM. CDR3 region: CASSFSLAGDYEQYF. CDR3 bases: TGTGCCAGCAGTTTTTCGTTAGCGGGCGATTACGAGCAGTACTTC.

The genes are TRBV27 and TRBJ2-3; 9 nucleotides match TRBD2. This CDR3 spans 16 amino acids. Trimming removed 4 bases from V and 4 bases from J; junction bases left unmatched: 9. CDR1 and CDR2 from the germline V gene are MNHEY and SMNVEV (reference sequence). The CDR3 DNA follows: TGTGCCAGCAGTTCCCCAGCTAGCGGGAAGTCAGATACGCAGTATTTT. Translating it yields CASSSPASGKSDTQYF.

The chain joins TRBV7-8 to TRBJ2-7; a possible D gene is TRBD1 (5 bases). The V gene lost 2 bases and the J gene lost 7 bases, with 15 bases spanning the gap. Germline V gene data show CDR1 as SGHVS and CDR2 as FQNEAQ. CDR3 length equals 14 residues. CDR3 in amino acids: CASSLQGPPLEQYF. DNA of the CDR3: TGTGCCAGCAGCTTACAGGGCCCCCCGTTGGAGCAGTACTTC.

The V call is TRBV25-1, the J call TRBJ2-5; D is perhaps TRBD1 (7 bases). The germline gives CDR1 MGHDK, CDR2 SYGVNS. The CDR3 is 14 residues long. Trimming cost V 3 bases and J 2 bases, with 10 bases left between them. CDR3 sequence reads: CASSDRGEQETQYF. The CDR3 region has the DNA TGTGCCAGCAGTGACAGGGGGGAACAAGAGACCCAGTACTTC.